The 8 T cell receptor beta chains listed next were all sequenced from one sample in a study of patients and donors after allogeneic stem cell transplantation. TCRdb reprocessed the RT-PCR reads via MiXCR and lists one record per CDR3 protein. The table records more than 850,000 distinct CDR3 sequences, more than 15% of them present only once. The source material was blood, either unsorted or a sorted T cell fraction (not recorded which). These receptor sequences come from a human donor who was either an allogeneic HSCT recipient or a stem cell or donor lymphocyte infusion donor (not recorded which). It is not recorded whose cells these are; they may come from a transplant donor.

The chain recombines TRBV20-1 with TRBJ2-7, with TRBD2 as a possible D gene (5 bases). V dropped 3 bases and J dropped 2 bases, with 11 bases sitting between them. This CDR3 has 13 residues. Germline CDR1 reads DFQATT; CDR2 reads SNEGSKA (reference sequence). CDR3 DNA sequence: TGCAGTGCTAGGGCTGGACTTACCTACGAGCAGTACTTC. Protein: CSARAGLTYEQYF.

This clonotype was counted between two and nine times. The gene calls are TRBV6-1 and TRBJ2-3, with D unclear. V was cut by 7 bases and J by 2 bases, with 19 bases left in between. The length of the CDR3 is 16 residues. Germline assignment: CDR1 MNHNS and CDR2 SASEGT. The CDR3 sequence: CASTFGEHGSTDTQYF. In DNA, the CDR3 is TGTGCCAGCACCTTCGGTGAGCACGGCTCCACAGATACGCAGTATTTT.

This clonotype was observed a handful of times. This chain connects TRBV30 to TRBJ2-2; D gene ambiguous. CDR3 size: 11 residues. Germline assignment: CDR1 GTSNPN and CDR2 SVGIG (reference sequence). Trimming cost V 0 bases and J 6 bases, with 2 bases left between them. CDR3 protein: CAWSVAGELFF. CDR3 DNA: TGTGCCTGGAGTGTAGCCGGGGAGCTGTTTTTT.

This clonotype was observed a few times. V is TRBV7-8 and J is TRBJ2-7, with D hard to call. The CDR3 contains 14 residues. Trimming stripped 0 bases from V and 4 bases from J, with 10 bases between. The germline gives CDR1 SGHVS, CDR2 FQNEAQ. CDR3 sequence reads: CASSLAMGIYEQYF. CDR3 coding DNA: TGTGCCAGCAGCTTAGCAATGGGGATATACGAGCAGTACTTC.

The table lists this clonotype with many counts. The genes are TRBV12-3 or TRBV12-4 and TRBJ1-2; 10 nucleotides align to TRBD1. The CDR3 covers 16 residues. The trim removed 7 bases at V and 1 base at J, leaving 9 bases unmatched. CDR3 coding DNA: TGTGCCAGCACCCCATCGCGGGACAGGGGTAACTATGGCTACACCTTC. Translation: CASTPSRDRGNYGYTF.

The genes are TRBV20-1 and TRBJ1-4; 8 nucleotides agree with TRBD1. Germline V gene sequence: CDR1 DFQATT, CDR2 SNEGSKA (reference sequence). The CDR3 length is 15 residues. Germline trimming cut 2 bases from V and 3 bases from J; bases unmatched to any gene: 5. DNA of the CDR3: TGCAGTGCTAGAACTACAGGGGGGGCTAATGAAAAACTGTTTTTT. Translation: CSARTTGGANEKLFF.

The CDR3 region is CSAGQGGNEQFF. For the CDR3, the DNA is TGCAGTGCGGGACAGGGAGGAAATGAGCAGTTCTTC. This rearrangement joins TRBV20-1 to TRBJ2-1, with 9 nucleotides matching TRBD1. The J segment lost 7 bases and the V segment lost 6 bases, leaving 4 bases of the junction unmatched. Germline V lookup: CDR1 DFQATT, CDR2 SNEGSKA (reference sequence). The CDR3 contains 12 residues.

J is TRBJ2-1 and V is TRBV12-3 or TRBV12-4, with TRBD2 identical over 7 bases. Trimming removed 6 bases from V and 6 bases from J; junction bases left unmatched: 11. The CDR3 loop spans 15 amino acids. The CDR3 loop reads CASRPRTPGGNEQFF. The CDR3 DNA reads TGTGCCAGCAGGCCCCGGACACCGGGGGGCAATGAGCAGTTCTTC.